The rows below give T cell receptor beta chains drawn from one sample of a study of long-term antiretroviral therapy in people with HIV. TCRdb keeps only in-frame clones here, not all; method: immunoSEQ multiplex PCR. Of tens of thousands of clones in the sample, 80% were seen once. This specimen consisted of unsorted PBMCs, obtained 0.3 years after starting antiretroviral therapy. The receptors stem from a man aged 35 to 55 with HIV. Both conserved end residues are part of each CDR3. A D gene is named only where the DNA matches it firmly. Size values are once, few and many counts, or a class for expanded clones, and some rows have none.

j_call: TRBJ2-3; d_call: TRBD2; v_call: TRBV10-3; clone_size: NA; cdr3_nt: TGTGCCATCAGAGTAGATGGACTAGCGGGGCTCACAGATACGCAGTATTTT; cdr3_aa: CAIRVDGLAGLTDTQYF
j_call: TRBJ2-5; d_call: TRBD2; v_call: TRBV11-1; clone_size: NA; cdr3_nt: TGTGCCAGCAGCTGGGAACTAGCGGGAGAGACCCAGTACTTC; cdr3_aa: CASSWELAGETQYF
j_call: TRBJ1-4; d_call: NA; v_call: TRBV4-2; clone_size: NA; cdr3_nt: TGTGCCAGCAGCCATACGGGGTTTCAAGGGAATGAAAAACTGTTTTTT; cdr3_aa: CASSHTGFQGNEKLFF
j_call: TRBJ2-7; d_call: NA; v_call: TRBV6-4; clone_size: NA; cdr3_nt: TGTGCCAGCAGTGAACACACCTACGAGCAGTACTTC; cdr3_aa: CASSEHTYEQYF
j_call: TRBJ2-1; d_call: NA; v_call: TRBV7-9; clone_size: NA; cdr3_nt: TGTGCCAGCAGCCCAGAGTACAATGAGCAGTTCTTC; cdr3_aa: CASSPEYNEQFF
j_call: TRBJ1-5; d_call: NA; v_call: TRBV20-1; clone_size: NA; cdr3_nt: TGCAGTGCTAGGGGGAATCAGCCCCAGCATTTT; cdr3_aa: CSARGNQPQHF
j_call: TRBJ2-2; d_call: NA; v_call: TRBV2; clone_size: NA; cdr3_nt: TGTGCCAGCAGTGACCAGGGGCGCACCGGGGAGCTGTTTTTT; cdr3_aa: CASSDQGRTGELFF
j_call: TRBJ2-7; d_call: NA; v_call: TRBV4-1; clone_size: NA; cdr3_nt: TGCGCCAGCAGCCAGGGGTCAGGGTGGTCCTACGAGCAGTACTTC; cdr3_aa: CASSQGSGWSYEQYF
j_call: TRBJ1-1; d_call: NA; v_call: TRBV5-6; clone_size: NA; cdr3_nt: TGTGCCAGCAGCTTGGCCAAGGCTCCCACTGAAGCTTTCTTT; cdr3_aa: CASSLAKAPTEAFF
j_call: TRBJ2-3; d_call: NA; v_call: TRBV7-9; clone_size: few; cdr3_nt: TGTGCCAGCAGCTTACTCATGGGGGGGTCTACAGGGGATACGCAGTATTTT; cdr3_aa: CASSLLMGGSTGDTQYF
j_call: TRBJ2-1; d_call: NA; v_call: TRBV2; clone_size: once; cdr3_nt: TGTGCCAGTCAGGTTTACAATGAGCAGTTCTTC; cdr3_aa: CASQVYNEQFF
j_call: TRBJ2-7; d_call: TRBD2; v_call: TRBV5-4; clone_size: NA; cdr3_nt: TGTGCCAGCAGCTTGGTTACTAGCGGGGGGGTATTGTACTTC; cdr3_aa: CASSLVTSGGVLYF
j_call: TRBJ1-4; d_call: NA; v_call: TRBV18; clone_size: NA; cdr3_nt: TGTGCCAGCCTGGGCCCGGGGGAAAAACTGTTTTTT; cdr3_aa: CASLGPGEKLFF
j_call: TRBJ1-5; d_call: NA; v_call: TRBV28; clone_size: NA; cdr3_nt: TGTGCCAGCAGCCTACCTTCCACAGGGTCCCGGGAGCCCCAGCATTTT; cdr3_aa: CASSLPSTGSREPQHF
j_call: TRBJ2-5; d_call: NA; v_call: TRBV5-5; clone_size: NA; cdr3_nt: TGTGCCAGCAGCTCACTTGGAGAGACCCAGTACTTC; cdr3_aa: CASSSLGETQYF
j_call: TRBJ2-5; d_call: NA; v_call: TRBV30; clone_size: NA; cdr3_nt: TGTGCCTGGAGTGTAGACAGTCTCCAGGAGACCCAGTACTTC; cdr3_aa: CAWSVDSLQETQYF
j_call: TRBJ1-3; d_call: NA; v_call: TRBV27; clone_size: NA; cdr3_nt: TGTGCCAGCAGTTTCCGGGGTTCAGGAAACACCATATATTTT; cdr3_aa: CASSFRGSGNTIYF
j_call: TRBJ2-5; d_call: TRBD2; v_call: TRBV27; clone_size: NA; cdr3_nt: TGTGCCAGCAGTTCTCCGGCTAGCGGGATAGAGACCCAGTACTTC; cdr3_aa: CASSSPASGIETQYF
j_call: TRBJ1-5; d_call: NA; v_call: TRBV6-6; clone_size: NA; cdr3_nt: TGTGCCAGCAGTTACTCTACTGTGGGAGCCAATCAGCCCCAGCATTTT; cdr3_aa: CASSYSTVGANQPQHF
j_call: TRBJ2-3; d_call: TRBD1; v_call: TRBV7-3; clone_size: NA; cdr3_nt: TGTGCCAGCAGCAAGACGACAGGGAGCACAGATACGCAGTATTTT; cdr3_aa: CASSKTTGSTDTQYF
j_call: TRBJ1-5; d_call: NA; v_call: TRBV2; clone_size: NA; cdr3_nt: TGTGCCAGCAGGAACACCTACAATCAGCCCCAGCATTTT; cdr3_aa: CASRNTYNQPQHF
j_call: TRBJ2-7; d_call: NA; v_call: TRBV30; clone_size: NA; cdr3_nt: TGTGCCTGGAGGGTGCGGGACCCCCCCTACGAGCAGTACTTC; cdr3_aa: CAWRVRDPPYEQYF
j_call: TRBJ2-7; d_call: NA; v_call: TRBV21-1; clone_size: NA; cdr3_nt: TGTGCCAGCAAGCAAAGGGGTCAGCCGTGCACCTACGAGCAGTACTTC; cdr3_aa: CASKQRGQPCTYEQYF
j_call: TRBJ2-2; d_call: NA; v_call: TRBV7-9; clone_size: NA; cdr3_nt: TGTGCCAGCAGCCCTGGGTCGAACACCGGGGAGCTGTTTTTT; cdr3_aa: CASSPGSNTGELFF
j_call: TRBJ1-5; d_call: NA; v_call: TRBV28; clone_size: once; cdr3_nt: TGTGCCAGCAGGGCAGCTTATAGCAATCAGCCCCAGCATTTT; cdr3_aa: CASRAAYSNQPQHF
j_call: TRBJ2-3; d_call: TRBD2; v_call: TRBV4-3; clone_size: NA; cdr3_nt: TGCGCCAGCAGCCAAGTACTAGCGGGCACAGATACGCAGTATTTT; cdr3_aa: CASSQVLAGTDTQYF
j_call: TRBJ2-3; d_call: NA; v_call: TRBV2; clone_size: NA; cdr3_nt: TGTGCCAGCAGTGTGAGACTAAACACAGATACGCAGTATTTT; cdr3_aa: CASSVRLNTDTQYF
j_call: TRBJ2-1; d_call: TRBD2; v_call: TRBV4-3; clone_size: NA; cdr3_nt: TGCGCCAGCAGCCACTTCCCTTCCGGGACTAGCGGGTACAATGAGCAGTTCTTC; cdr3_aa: CASSHFPSGTSGYNEQFF
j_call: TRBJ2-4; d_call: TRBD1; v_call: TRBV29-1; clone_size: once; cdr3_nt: TGCAGCGTTGAAGATCCGCTCAGGGGGGCCAAAAACATTCAGTACTTC; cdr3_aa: CSVEDPLRGAKNIQYF
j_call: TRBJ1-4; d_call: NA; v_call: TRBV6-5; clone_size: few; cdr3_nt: TGTGCCAGCGCTGGGGGAGGGAAACTGTTTTTT; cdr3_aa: CASAGGGKLFF
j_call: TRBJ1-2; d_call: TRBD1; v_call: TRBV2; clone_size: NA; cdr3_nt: TGTGCCAGTGGACAGGGCTCCTATGGCTACACCTTC; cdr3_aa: CASGQGSYGYTF
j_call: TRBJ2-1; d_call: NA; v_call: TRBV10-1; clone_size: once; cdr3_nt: TGCGCCAGCAGTGAGGCAAGTACGGGGAGCTCCTACAATGAGCAGTTCTTC; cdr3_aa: CASSEASTGSSYNEQFF
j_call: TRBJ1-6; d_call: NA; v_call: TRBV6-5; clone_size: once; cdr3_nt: TGTGCCAGCAGGAAAAGGACGGCCCCCCAACCCCTCCACTTT; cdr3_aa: CASRKRTAPQPLHF
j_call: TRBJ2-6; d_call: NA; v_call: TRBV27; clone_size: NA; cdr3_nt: TGTGCCAGCATACCTACAGGCTCTGGGGCCAACGTCCTGACTTTC; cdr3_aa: CASIPTGSGANVLTF
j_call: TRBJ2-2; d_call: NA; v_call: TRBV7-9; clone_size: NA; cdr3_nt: TGTGCCAGCAGTTCGGACAGCACCGGGGAGCTGTTTTTT; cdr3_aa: CASSSDSTGELFF
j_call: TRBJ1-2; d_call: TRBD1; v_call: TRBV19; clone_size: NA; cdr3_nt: TGTGCCAGTCGAGGACAGGCGATTGGTGGCTACACCTTC; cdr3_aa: CASRGQAIGGYTF
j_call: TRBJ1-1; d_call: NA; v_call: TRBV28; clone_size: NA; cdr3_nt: TGTGCCAGCAGGCGGACACCGTCCAGCACTGAAGCTTTCTTT; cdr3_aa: CASRRTPSSTEAFF
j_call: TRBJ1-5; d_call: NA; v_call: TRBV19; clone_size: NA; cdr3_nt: TGTGCCAGTAGTATCGGACAAACCCACAATCAGCCCCAGCATTTT; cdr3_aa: CASSIGQTHNQPQHF
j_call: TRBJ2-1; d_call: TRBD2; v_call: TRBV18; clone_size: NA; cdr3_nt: TGTGCCAGCTCACCACAACGACTAGCGGGACACCATGAGCAGTTCTTC; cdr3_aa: CASSPQRLAGHHEQFF
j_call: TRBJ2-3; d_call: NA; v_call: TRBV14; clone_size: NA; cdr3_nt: TGTGCCAGCAGCCAGAGGGGCACAGATACGCAGTATTTT; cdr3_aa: CASSQRGTDTQYF
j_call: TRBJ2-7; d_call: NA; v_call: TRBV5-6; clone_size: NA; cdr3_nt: TGTGCCAGCAGCTTGGCCTCGGGTGGGGGGCAGCAGTACTTC; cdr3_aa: CASSLASGGGQQYF
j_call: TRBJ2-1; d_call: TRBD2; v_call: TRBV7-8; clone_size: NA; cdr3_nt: TGTGCCAGCAGCCGAGGACTAGCGGGGGCCATATACAATGAGCAGTTCTTC; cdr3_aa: CASSRGLAGAIYNEQFF